This note documents a single T cell receptor beta chain sequence. In the original processing: Reference gene primer amplification in the assay estimated nucleated cell counts. Generated by immunoSEQ multiplex PCR, the TCRdb table keeps only in-frame clones and is missing some. V, J and clone size were drawn from that table, and D and trimming were deduced from the DNA. The sample includes around 170,000 clones, about 88% of them seen just once. This record comes from a study of blood T cell repertoires in COVID-19. For the study at large: The origin of the acute and convalescent COVID-19 samples was the United States, Italy and Spain. Nucleic acid was either cDNA or gDNA, and it came from T cells, B-cell-depleted T cells, or PBMCs.

Germline values: CDR1 MNHNS, CDR2 SASEGT. This CDR3 is built from 13 residues. Trimming left V 2 bases short and J 2 bases short, with 7 bases between. The chain has TRBV6-1 and TRBJ2-7; no clear D gene. This sequence was found in a man aged 60 to 75 with acute or convalescent COVID-19. Sequenced input: peripheral blood. The CDR3 DNA is TGTGCCAGCAGTGAATTAATCCCCTACGAGCAGTACTTC. Its translation is CASSELIPYEQYF.